The 22 T cell receptor beta chains presented below share a single source sample, sequenced in a study of CD8+ T cells in alopecia areata. cDNA prepared by RNA extraction and subsequent reverse transcription served as the template for sequencing. Clones were sequenced by immunoSEQ multiplex PCR, and TCRdb holds only the in-frame ones, with some missing. The sample lists 130,000 to 150,000 clones, about 87% seen once, with over 13% in the top ten. Source: CD8+ T cells sorted from blood, taken at week 0. These receptors were obtained from a human donor with alopecia areata.

This rearrangement joins TRBV6-1 to TRBJ2-6; D perhaps matches TRBD1 (5 bases). The CDR3 length is 15 residues. V shed 5 bases and J shed 4 bases, with 12 bases lying between them. Germline CDR1 MNHNS, CDR2 SASEGT. The CDR3 DNA reads as TGTGCCAGCAGTCGTCCAGGGTACGGGGCCAACGTCCTGACTTTC. It encodes CASSRPGYGANVLTF.

This chain joins TRBV6-1 and TRBJ1-2, with D possibly TRBD1 on 5 matching bases. CDR1 MNHNS and CDR2 SASEGT come from the germline V gene. V lost 8 bases and J lost 7, with 20 bases in between. CDR3 length: 14 residues. Here the CDR3 reads CASSPGGELIGYTF. Written as DNA, the CDR3 is TGTGCCAGCTCCCCGGGAGGGGAGTTGATTGGCTACACCTTC.

The V gene is TRBV9, the J gene TRBJ2-1; D remains ambiguous. The germline CDR1 and CDR2 sequences are SGDLS and YYNGEE. The CDR3 covers 11 residues. Trimming removed 4 bases from V and 5 bases from J, with 4 bases in between. The CDR3 loop reads CASSSDNEQFF. Here the CDR3 DNA reads TGTGCCAGCAGCAGCGACAATGAGCAGTTCTTC.

The table lists this clone with a count of one. The CDR3 DNA sequence: TGTGCCTGGACAATGGGTACCGAGCAGTACTTC. It encodes CAWTMGTEQYF. This sequence joins TRBV30 and TRBJ2-7; no firm D call. This CDR3 spans 11 amino acids. V lost 4 bases, J lost 6 bases, and 10 bases lay in between. CDR1 GTSNPN and CDR2 SVGIG come from the germline V gene (reference sequence).

This chain uses TRBV20-1 with TRBJ2-7; no clear D. Per the germline V gene, CDR1 is DFQATT and CDR2 is SNEGSKA (reference sequence). V lost 1 base and J lost 5, with 6 bases in between. The CDR3 covers 11 residues. The CDR3 spells CSARGGNEQYF. The CDR3 DNA is TGCAGTGCTAGAGGGGGAAACGAGCAGTACTTC.

This CDR3 reads CASSLSTDTQYF. The CDR3 DNA is TGTGCCAGCAGCTTGAGCACAGATACGCAGTATTTT. The chain carries TRBV7-2 and TRBJ2-3; D uncertain. The CDR3 consists of 12 residues. Germline CDR1 and CDR2: SGHTA and FQGNSA. V gave up 3 bases and J gave up 0 bases, with 1 base separating them.

This clone has just one count. This chain connects TRBV7-6 to TRBJ2-3, with D uncertain. The length of the CDR3 is 14 residues. Germline lookup yields CDR1 SGHVS and CDR2 FNYEAQ. Trimming removed 2 bases at V and 2 bases at J, with 8 bases between. The chain's CDR3 is CASSLMPDTDTQYF. In DNA form, the CDR3 reads TGTGCCAGCAGCTTAATGCCGGACACAGATACGCAGTATTTT. Combining the CDR3 with reference TRBV7-6 and TRBJ2-3 gives the whole variable domain GAGVSQSPRYKVTKRGQDVALRCDPISGHVSLYWYRQALGQGPEFLTYFNYEAQQDKSGLPNDRFSAERPEGSISTLTIQRTEQRDSAMYRCASSLMPDTDTQYFGPGTRLTVL.

This chain's CDR3 is CASSDSGEVHTEAFF. DNA for the CDR3: TGTGCCAGCAGTGATTCTGGGGAAGTCCACACTGAAGCTTTCTTT. The chain couples TRBV6-1 to TRBJ1-1; unclear D gene. CDR3 length equals 15 residues. Germline CDR1 is MNHNS and CDR2 is SASEGT. V lost 3 bases and J lost 3, with 14 bases in between.

The J gene is TRBJ2-3, the V gene TRBV6-1, with D perhaps TRBD1 (6 bases). Germline CDR1 and CDR2: MNHNS and SASEGT. V lost 5 bases and J 2 bases, leaving 11 bases between the germline ends. This CDR3 has 14 amino acids. The CDR3 nucleotides are TGTGCCAGCAGTTGGGCAGGGGTCACAGATACGCAGTATTTT. Its translation: CASSWAGVTDTQYF.

The CDR3 DNA follows: TGTGCCAGCAGCTCCGGGACGATGAATGAGCAGTTCTTC. Encoded protein: CASSSGTMNEQFF. The J gene is TRBJ2-1, the V gene TRBV5-4; either TRBD1 or TRBD2 may fit D (5 bases each). There are 13 residues in the CDR3. V lost 3 bases, J lost 7 bases, and 11 bases lay in between. CDR1 is SGHNT and CDR2 is YYREEE in the germline V gene (reference sequence).

Of note for this clone: Other DNA sequences in this specimen translate into the identical CDR3. This rearrangement joins TRBV5-6 to TRBJ2-7, with D hard to call. The V end lost 0 bases, the J end lost 6 bases, and 4 bases lay between the germline ends. The germline CDR1 and CDR2 sequences are SGHDT and YYEEEE. The CDR3 is made up of 11 amino acids. The CDR3 DNA is TGTGCCAGCAGCTTGGTGGGCGAGCAGTACTTC. It specifies CASSLVGEQYF.

The chain combines TRBV29-1 with TRBJ2-7, with D unclear. Germline loops: CDR1 SQVTM, CDR2 ANQGSEA. V lost 3 bases to trimming and J lost 0 bases, with 9 bases between them. This CDR3 has 13 amino acids. The CDR3 DNA reads as TGCAGCGTTGAGGACCCGGACTCCTACGAGCAGTACTTC. This translates into CSVEDPDSYEQYF.

The chain combines TRBV7-9 with TRBJ2-7, with 7 positions matching TRBD1. V lost 6 bases, J lost 0 bases, and 8 bases stayed unmatched. The germline V gene has CDR1 SEHNR and CDR2 FQNEAQ (reference sequence). The CDR3 contains 15 residues. CDR3 DNA: TGTGCCAGCAGTCATCGGGACAGAAGCTCCTACGAGCAGTACTTC. Its protein product is CASSHRDRSSYEQYF.

As for this clone: Other DNA sequences in this sample translate to the same CDR3. The chain uses TRBV7-2 and TRBJ2-3, with TRBD2 matching over 8 bases. J lost 0 bases, V lost 4 bases, and 3 bases had no gene match. Germline V gives CDR1 SGHTA, CDR2 FQGNSA. CDR3 length equals 15 residues. The CDR3 here is CASSYLAGSTDTQYF. DNA for the CDR3: TGTGCCAGCAGCTACTTAGCGGGAAGCACAGATACGCAGTATTTT.

V gene TRBV29-1 combines with J gene TRBJ2-7, with 7 bases lining up with TRBD2. Germline trimming cut 2 bases from V and 0 bases from J; bases unmatched to any gene: 4. Germline V lookup: CDR1 SQVTM, CDR2 ANQGSEA. The CDR3 runs to 14 residues. The CDR3 region is CSVEPAGSSYEQYF. The CDR3 nucleotides are TGCAGCGTTGAACCAGCGGGGAGCTCCTACGAGCAGTACTTC.

The chain couples TRBV7-2 to TRBJ1-5; 7 bases are a match to TRBD1. Trimming at V came to 5 bases and at J to 0 bases, leaving 7 bases not matched to a gene. CDR1 and CDR2 (germline): SGHTA, FQGNSA. The CDR3 sequence is 16 residues long. DNA of the CDR3: TGTGCCAGCAGCCGGTACACAGGGGTTAGCAATCAGCCCCAGCATTTT. Residues: CASSRYTGVSNQPQHF.

The J gene is TRBJ1-4, the V gene TRBV27, with D uncertain. Germline lookup yields CDR1 MNHEY and CDR2 SMNVEV (reference sequence). This CDR3 has 15 amino acids. Between the trimmed V and J ends, which lost 5 bases and 8 bases, there was a span of 18 bases. CDR3 amino acids: CASSPTSSLGEKLFF. CDR3 sequence (DNA): TGTGCCAGCAGTCCAACGTCCTCTCTCGGGGAAAAACTGTTTTTT.

This chain links TRBV5-4 with TRBJ2-7; 10 positions agree with TRBD2. The CDR3 consists of 15 residues. From germline, CDR1 is SGHNT and CDR2 YYREEE (reference sequence). V shed 2 bases and J 4 bases; nucleotides not matched to a gene: 6. The CDR3 is CASSLPSGRMYEQYF. The CDR3 DNA reads TGTGCCAGCAGCTTACCTAGCGGGAGAATGTACGAGCAGTACTTC.

The chain carries TRBV30 and TRBJ2-7; D possibly corresponds to TRBD1 (5 bases). The CDR3 consists of 13 residues. Germline-derived CDR1 and CDR2 are GTSNPN and SVGIG (reference sequence). The germline V and J ends were trimmed by 2 bases and 0 bases, with 8 bases remaining between them. DNA of the CDR3: TGTGCCTGGAGTCCGGACACCTCCTACGAGCAGTACTTC. Translated, it gives CAWSPDTSYEQYF.

V gene TRBV11-2 combines with J gene TRBJ1-4, with a possible D match to TRBD1 (5 bases). The CDR3 spans 14 residues. The V and J ends lost 4 bases and 6 bases respectively, with 12 bases between them. Germline loops: CDR1 SGHAT, CDR2 FQNNGV. The CDR3 DNA is TGTGCCAGCAGCTGGAGGGACGTCGATGAAAAACTGTTTTTT. This translates into CASSWRDVDEKLFF.

The chain couples TRBV4-1 to TRBJ2-7; TRBD1 might be the D (5 bases). Germline lookup yields CDR1 MGHRA and CDR2 YSYEKL. This CDR3 is 13 amino acids long. V lost 3 bases to trimming and J lost 5 bases, with 11 bases between them. The CDR3 protein is CASSQTQGNEQYF. The CDR3 nucleotides are TGCGCCAGCAGCCAGACGCAGGGAAACGAGCAGTACTTC.

The V call is TRBV2, the J call TRBJ2-1; 12 positions agree with TRBD2. The CDR3 sequence is 15 residues long. Germline CDR1 and CDR2: SNHLY and FYNNEI. V shed 5 bases, J shed 7 bases, and the junction held 6 bases outside the gene matches. CDR3 sequence: CASSSGTSGLNEQFF. For the CDR3, the DNA is TGTGCCAGCAGTTCGGGGACTAGCGGGCTGAATGAGCAGTTCTTC.